This is a list of T cell receptor beta chains from one sample in a study of T cell responses to AZD1222 COVID-19 vaccine. Clones were read by immunoSEQ multiplex PCR, and TCRdb kept only the in-frame ones, dropping some. The table records tens of thousands of clones, 91% of them present only once. This specimen consisted of peripheral blood, obtained on day 0 of MenACWY control vaccination. Source of these receptors: an adult in good health. CDR3s include the opening cysteine and the closing phenylalanine or tryptophan. D genes are given only for firm matches. Rows may omit the clone size; those that give it use once, few, many or a size class.

D gene	clone size	J gene	V gene	CDR3 DNA	CDR3 protein
.	.	TRBJ1-6	TRBV27	TGTGCCAGCCGAAGGGGGGGCTCCTATAATTCACCCCTCCACTTT	CASRRGGSYNSPLHF
.	few	TRBJ1-3	TRBV19	TGTGCCAGTGGTCTGCTCGGGGAATATGCTGGAAACACCATATATTTT	CASGLLGEYAGNTIYF
.	.	TRBJ2-2	TRBV11-2	TGTGCCAGCAGCTTAGCTGCCAGGGCGGACACCGGGGAGCTGTTTTTT	CASSLAARADTGELFF
TRBD2	.	TRBJ2-2	TRBV27	TGTGCCAGCAGACTAGCGGGCGCGAACACCGGGGAGCTGTTTTTT	CASRLAGANTGELFF
TRBD1	.	TRBJ1-1	TRBV11-2	TGTGCCAGCATAAGGGACAGGGGGCTCGGAACTGAAGCTTTCTTT	CASIRDRGLGTEAFF
.	once	TRBJ2-3	TRBV24-1	TGTGCCACCAGGGATTACACAGATACGCAGTATTTT	CATRDYTDTQYF
.	.	TRBJ1-1	TRBV5-5	TGTGCCAGCAGCTTGGGGGTAGGGTTGAACACTGAAGCTTTCTTT	CASSLGVGLNTEAFF
.	.	TRBJ1-5	TRBV28	TGTGCCAGCAGTCAGTCCCAGGGGATTGGCAATCAGCCCCAGCATTTT	CASSQSQGIGNQPQHF
TRBD1	.	TRBJ1-2	TRBV6-6	TGTGCCAGCAGTTACAGCACAGGGGGAATTGATGGCTACACCTTC	CASSYSTGGIDGYTF
TRBD2	.	TRBJ2-3	TRBV7-3	TGTGCCAGCAGCTTAGGGGCTAGCGGGACCCCGGATACGCAGTATTTT	CASSLGASGTPDTQYF
TRBD2	once	TRBJ2-7	TRBV7-2	TGTGCCAGCAGCTTAGAGGCTAGCGGGGGATACGAGCAGTACTTC	CASSLEASGGYEQYF
.	.	TRBJ2-7	TRBV12-3/TRBV12-4	TGTGCCAGCAGTCAACAGGCTTTCTACGAGCAGTACTTC	CASSQQAFYEQYF
.	.	TRBJ1-2	TRBV25-1	TGTGCCAGCGCATCCCCGGGCAGCTATGGCTACACCTTC	CASASPGSYGYTF
.	.	TRBJ2-3	TRBV6-2/TRBV6-3	TGTGCCAGCAGTTACTCTCCAGGGGATGTAGATACGCAGTATTTT	CASSYSPGDVDTQYF
TRBD1	.	TRBJ1-5	TRBV2	TGTGCCAGCAGCGCGGACAGGGATCAGCCCCAGCATTTT	CASSADRDQPQHF
.	.	TRBJ2-3	TRBV5-1	TGCGCCAGCAGCCCGGTAGGGGGGCAGGTAGGCACAGATACGCAGTATTTT	CASSPVGGQVGTDTQYF
TRBD1	.	TRBJ2-2	TRBV28	TGTGCCAGCCTAAGTCAGGGGGCAGCCGGGGAGCTGTTTTTT	CASLSQGAAGELFF
.	.	TRBJ2-3	TRBV10-3	TGTGCCATCAGTGGTGGTAGCGGTGGGGATACGCAGTATTTT	CAISGGSGGDTQYF
.	.	TRBJ2-7	TRBV18	TGTGCCAGCTCACTAGGCTACGAGCAGTACTTC	CASSLGYEQYF
.	few	TRBJ2-2	TRBV18	TGTGCCAGCTCACCACCGAGTCAAGGGAGCACCGGGGAGCTGTTTTTT	CASSPPSQGSTGELFF
.	once	TRBJ2-5	TRBV11-2	TGTGCCAGCAGCTGGCCAGGATCAGAGACCCAGTACTTC	CASSWPGSETQYF
.	.	TRBJ2-3	TRBV20-1	TGCAGTGCGGACACCACAGATACGCAGTATTTT	CSADTTDTQYF
.	.	TRBJ2-7	TRBV28	TGTGCCAGCAGTGCACCGGGTGACGGGGGCGGAGGGGGAGAGCAGTACTTC	CASSAPGDGGGGGEQYF
TRBD1	.	TRBJ1-2	TRBV12-3/TRBV12-4	TGTGCCAGCAGCAGGGGGCTGGGGGGCTACACCTTC	CASSRGLGGYTF
.	.	TRBJ1-1	TRBV6-5	TGTGCCAGCAGTTCCAGTATTGGCACTGAAGCTTTCTTT	CASSSSIGTEAFF
.	.	TRBJ1-1	TRBV6-5	TGTGCCAGCAGTTACACAACAGGGATAAGCACTGAAGCTTTCTTT	CASSYTTGISTEAFF
TRBD1	.	TRBJ2-7	TRBV3-1/TRBV3-2	TGTGCCAGCAGCCAAGAGGCAGGGGGCGTGCAGTACTTC	CASSQEAGGVQYF
TRBD1	.	TRBJ1-1	TRBV28	TGTGCCAGCAGCCGGGGACAGGGGTGGAACACTGAAGCTTTCTTT	CASSRGQGWNTEAFF